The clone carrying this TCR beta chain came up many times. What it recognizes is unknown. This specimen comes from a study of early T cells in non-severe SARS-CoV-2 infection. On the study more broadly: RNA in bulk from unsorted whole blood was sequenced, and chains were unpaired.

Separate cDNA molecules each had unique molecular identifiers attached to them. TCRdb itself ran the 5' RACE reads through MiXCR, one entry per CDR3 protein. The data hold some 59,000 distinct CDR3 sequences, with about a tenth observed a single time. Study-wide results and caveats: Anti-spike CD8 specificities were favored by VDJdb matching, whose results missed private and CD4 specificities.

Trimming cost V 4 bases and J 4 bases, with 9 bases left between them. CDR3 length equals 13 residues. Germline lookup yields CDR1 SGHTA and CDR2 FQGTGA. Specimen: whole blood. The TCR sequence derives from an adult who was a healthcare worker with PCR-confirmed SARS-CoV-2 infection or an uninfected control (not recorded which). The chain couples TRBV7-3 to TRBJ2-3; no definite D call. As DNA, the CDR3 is TGTGCCAGCAGCTCCCTAGGAGCAGATACGCAGTATTTT. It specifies CASSSLGADTQYF.